A single sample gave rise to the 16 T cell receptor beta chains below, sequenced in a study of blood T cells in healthy people across ages. It was with a sample-barcoded 5' primer and a J-beta primer mix that a second PCR of roughly 7 to 12 cycles was run. A single record per CDR3 protein comes from TCRdb applying MiXCR to the 5' RACE reads. Of some 700,000 distinct CDR3 sequences in the sample, over 20% were seen once. The sample taken for sequencing was blood. These receptors all stem from a man in his sixties or seventies in good health.

J is TRBJ1-2 and V is TRBV27; the match to TRBD1 covers 7 bases. The V and J ends lost 3 bases and 2 bases, in that order; junction bases with no gene match: 6. CDR1 is MNHEY and CDR2 is SMNVEV in the germline V gene (reference sequence). The CDR3 is made up of 15 amino acids. CDR3 region: CASSFTRRGNYGYTF. Here the CDR3 DNA reads TGTGCCAGCAGTTTTACCCGCAGGGGGAACTATGGCTACACCTTC.

A single count supports this clonotype. The chain uses TRBV7-9 and TRBJ1-1; TRBD1 might be the D (5 bases). V gave up 4 bases and J gave up 7 bases, with 13 bases separating them. This CDR3 is built from 13 residues. Germline CDR1 reads SEHNR; CDR2 reads FQNEAQ (reference sequence). The CDR3 protein is CASSSRAALEAFF. For the CDR3, the DNA is TGTGCCAGCAGCTCCAGGGCGGCCCTTGAAGCTTTCTTT.

This clonotype was detected only a few times. This rearrangement joins TRBV29-1 to TRBJ1-2, with D possibly matching TRBD1 (5 bases). The CDR3 is 14 residues long. V lost 1 base and J 4 bases, leaving 13 bases between the germline ends. The V gene's germline CDR1 is SQVTM and CDR2 ANQGSEA. The CDR3 sequence: CSVEGRGRSYGYTF. Written as DNA, the CDR3 is TGCAGCGTTGAAGGCCGGGGACGAAGCTATGGCTACACCTTC.

The genes are TRBV9 and TRBJ2-7, with D perhaps matching TRBD1 (5 bases). CDR1 is SGDLS and CDR2 is YYNGEE in the germline V gene. Trimming removed 0 bases from V and 4 bases from J, with 14 bases in between. The CDR3 covers 15 residues. The DNA of the CDR3 is TGTGCCAGCAGCGTAGCTGCAGGGTCGATATACGAGCAGTACTTC. Its translation is CASSVAAGSIYEQYF. The variable domain in full, completed from reference TRBV9 and TRBJ2-7, reads DSGVTQTPKHLITATGQRVTLRCSPRSGDLSVYWYQQSLDQGLQFLIQYYNGEERAKGNILERFSAQQFPDLHSELNLSSLELGDSALYFCASSVAAGSIYEQYFGPGTRLTVT.

The sample holds many counts of this clonotype. The genes are TRBV11-2 and TRBJ2-1, with 13 positions matching TRBD2. The CDR3 covers 16 residues. J gave up 4 bases and V 5 bases, and 5 bases lay outside the gene matches. Germline CDR1 SGHAT, CDR2 FQNNGV. CDR3 sequence: CASSRTSGSIYNEQFF. CDR3 nucleotide sequence: TGTGCCAGCAGCCGGACTAGCGGGAGTATTTACAATGAGCAGTTCTTC.

In this sample, this clonotype turned up a few times. The V and J genes are TRBV6-6 and TRBJ2-1; perhaps TRBD2 as D (5 bases). CDR1 and CDR2 from the germline V gene are MNHNY and SVGAGI (reference sequence). Trimming stripped 2 bases from V and 0 bases from J, with 8 bases between. CDR3 size: 15 residues. The CDR3 nucleotides are TGTGCCAGCAGTTACGTCAGCGGCTCCTACAATGAGCAGTTCTTC. Translating gives CASSYVSGSYNEQFF.

In this sample, this clonotype turned up a few times. This rearrangement joins TRBV19 to TRBJ2-3; D remains ambiguous. The CDR3 runs 14 residues. Germline-derived CDR1 and CDR2 are LNHDA and SQIVND (reference sequence). V was pared by 5 bases and J by 4 bases, with 13 bases between. Here the CDR3 reads CASSPNLAADTQYF. In DNA, the CDR3 is TGTGCCAGTAGTCCTAACCTGGCAGCAGATACGCAGTATTTT.

V gene TRBV7-9 combines with J gene TRBJ2-2, with 9 bases aligning to TRBD2. After removal of 5 bases from V and 4 bases from J, the junction contained 5 bases not matched to a gene. Germline CDR1 SEHNR, CDR2 FQNEAQ (reference sequence). The CDR3 runs 15 residues. DNA for the CDR3: TGTGCCAGCAGCACAGGACTAGCGACCACCGGGGAGCTGTTTTTT. This sequence encodes CASSTGLATTGELFF.

The V gene is TRBV19, the J gene TRBJ2-1; 10 positions agree with TRBD1. The J call may be mistaken, given a closer DNA end match to TRBJ2-5. Germline CDR1 is LNHDA and CDR2 is SQIVND (reference sequence). This CDR3 contains 16 residues. CDR3 sequence reads: CASSSLRDRGQETQYF. The CDR3 DNA reads TGTGCCAGTAGTTCGCTCCGGGACAGGGGACAAGAGACCCAGTACTTC.

This clonotype was counted between two and nine times. A read error may produce the germline difference seen at one junction end. The chain uses TRBV7-9 and TRBJ2-7; 7 nucleotides match TRBD1. Germline CDR1 SEHNR, CDR2 FQNEAQ (reference sequence). CDR3 length: 14 amino acids. The CDR3 reads CANSLTGDSYEQYF. DNA for the CDR3: TGTGCCAACAGCTTAACAGGGGACTCCTACGAGCAGTACTTC.

The chain has TRBV29-1 and TRBJ1-2, with 7 bases lining up with TRBD1. V was pared by 6 bases and J by 6 bases, with 7 bases of the junction left unmatched. There are 12 residues in the CDR3. Germline CDR1 SQVTM, CDR2 ANQGSEA. In DNA form, the CDR3 reads TGCAGCGTCACAGGGGATCGGAATGGCTACACCTTC. It yields the protein CSVTGDRNGYTF.

V is TRBV6-6 and J is TRBJ1-5; no clear D. In germline, CDR1 is MNHNY, CDR2 SVGAGI (reference sequence). The CDR3 spans 16 residues. Trimming cost V 2 bases and J 0 bases, with 11 bases left between them. The CDR3 here is CASSYVRSYSNQPQHF. CDR3 nucleotides: TGTGCCAGCAGTTACGTCAGGTCTTATAGCAATCAGCCCCAGCATTTT.

This clonotype was counted only a few times. The V and J genes are TRBV11-2 and TRBJ2-2; TRBD1 agrees at 9 bases. V trimming: 5 bases; J trimming: 2 bases; junction bases outside the gene matches: 6. Germline CDR1 SGHAT, CDR2 FQNNGV. The CDR3 covers 16 residues. CDR3 nucleotide sequence: TGTGCCAGCAGCCAAGAGACAGGGGGAAACACCGGGGAGCTGTTTTTT. Its protein product is CASSQETGGNTGELFF.

This clonotype was seen only a few times. V gene TRBV28 combines with J gene TRBJ2-5; D not certain. From germline, CDR1 is MDHEN and CDR2 SYDVKM. Trimming pared 9 bases from V and 2 bases from J, leaving 13 bases between. The CDR3 runs to 13 residues. CDR3 DNA: TGTGCCAGTAGAAGGACGAGACAAGAGACCCAGTACTTC. It codes for CASRRTRQETQYF. The full variable domain, completed using reference TRBV28 and TRBJ2-5, is DVKVTQSSRYLVKRTGEKVFLECVQDMDHENMFWYRQDPGLGLRLIYFSYDVKMKEKGDIPEGYSVSREKKERFSLILESASTNQTSMYLCASRRTRQETQYFGPGTRLLVL.

The chain has TRBV12-3 or TRBV12-4 and TRBJ2-5; D is uncertain. There are 14 residues in the CDR3. Deletions cut 2 bases from V and 0 bases from J, with 7 bases between. The CDR3 reads CASSLFLHQETQYF. In nucleotides, the CDR3 is TGTGCCAGCAGTTTATTCCTGCACCAAGAGACCCAGTACTTC.

This clonotype was seen a handful of times. This rearrangement joins TRBV20-1 to TRBJ2-6, with 9 nucleotides matching TRBD1. The CDR3 runs to 19 residues. CDR1 is DFQATT and CDR2 is SNEGSKA in the germline V gene (reference sequence). Unmatched junction bases numbered 13, after V lost 0 bases and J lost 4 bases. CDR3 protein: CSARDLSTGGSLGANVLTF. The CDR3 DNA follows: TGCAGTGCTAGAGATCTCTCGACAGGGGGTTCTCTGGGGGCCAACGTCCTGACTTTC.